The 2 T cell receptor beta chains below were found in one sample sequenced in a study of CD8 T cells in ankylosing spondylitis. TCRdb re-called the 5' RACE reads with MiXCR, one entry per CDR3 protein. The data show about 360,000 distinct CDR3 sequences, approximately 22% seen once. The sample was blood, either unsorted or a sorted T cell fraction (not recorded which). All receptors derive from a male donor with ankylosing spondylitis or in good health (not recorded which).

The rearrangement joins TRBV7-9 to TRBJ2-7; D is uncertain. The CDR3 is 13 residues long. Trimming removed 8 bases from V and 7 bases from J, with 18 bases in between. Germline CDR1 is SEHNR and CDR2 is FQNEAQ (reference sequence). The CDR3 protein is CASGSEVPWEQYF. In DNA form, the CDR3 reads TGTGCCAGCGGTTCTGAGGTTCCTTGGGAGCAGTACTTC.

This clonotype turned up a few times. The V and J genes are TRBV20-1 and TRBJ2-5, with D unresolved. The CDR3 is 13 residues long. The germline CDR1 and CDR2 sequences are DFQATT and SNEGSKA (reference sequence). V shed 1 base and J shed 2 bases, with 8 bases lying between them. The CDR3 loop reads CSARALGQETQYF. The CDR3, as DNA: TGCAGTGCTAGAGCGCTCGGGCAAGAGACCCAGTACTTC.